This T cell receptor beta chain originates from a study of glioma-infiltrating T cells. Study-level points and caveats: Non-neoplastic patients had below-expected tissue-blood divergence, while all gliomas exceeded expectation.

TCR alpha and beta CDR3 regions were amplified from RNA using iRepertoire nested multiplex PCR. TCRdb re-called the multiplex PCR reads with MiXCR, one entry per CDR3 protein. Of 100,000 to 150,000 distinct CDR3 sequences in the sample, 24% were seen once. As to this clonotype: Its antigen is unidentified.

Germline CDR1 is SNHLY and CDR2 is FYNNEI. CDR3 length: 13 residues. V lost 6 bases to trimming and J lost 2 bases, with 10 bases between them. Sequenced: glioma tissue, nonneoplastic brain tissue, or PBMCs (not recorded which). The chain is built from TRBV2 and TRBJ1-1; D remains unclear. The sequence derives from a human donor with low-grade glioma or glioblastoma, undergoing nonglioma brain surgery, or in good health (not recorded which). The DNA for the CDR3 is TGTGCCAGCAGCTGGGCCCTTAACACTGAAGCTTTCTTT. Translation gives CASSWALNTEAFF.